The following is a T cell receptor beta chain sequence with its context. Its antigen remains unknown. TCRdb re-analysed the 5' RACE reads in MiXCR, keeping a single row per CDR3 protein. This table has more than 600,000 distinct CDR3 sequences, approximately 18% appearing once. Germline assignment: CDR1 MGHDK and CDR2 SYGVNS. V lost 4 bases and J lost 3, with 10 bases in between. There are 15 residues in the CDR3. This sample is part of a study of identical twins. Findings and limits, study-wide: Out-of-frame beta sequences exhibited a weaker degree of excess twin sharing. Insertions were reduced in abundant cord blood beta clonotypes but not in memory repertoires.

These sequences were also reported in another study, on T cells expressing NK-cell markers. This second study notes: HCMV specificity was not established for the expanded NKG2C+ T cell clones.

The receptor was derived from a woman aged 18-35 years in good health. This chain uses TRBV25-1 with TRBJ2-6; D is perhaps TRBD1 (6 bases). Sequenced input: PBMCs. CDR3: CASSGAGVGANVLTF. CDR3 sequence (DNA): TGTGCCAGCAGTGGGGCAGGGGTTGGGGCCAACGTCCTGACTTTC.